A single sample is the source of the 28 T cell receptor beta chains below, sequenced in a study of cytomegalovirus exposure and HLA in healthy donors. PCR employed 60 Vbeta and 13 Jbeta primers. The protocol was immunoSEQ multiplex PCR, while the TCRdb copy is restricted to in-frame clones and leaves out a portion. The table lists roughly 110,000 clones, 70% to 80% of them singletons. Input material: PBMCs. The receptors come from a boy younger than 18 in good health and CMV-seronegative.

The chain joins TRBV7-9 to TRBJ2-7; possible D gene TRBD2, 5 bases. CDR1 is SEHNR, CDR2 FQNEAQ, per germline (reference sequence). V lost 0 bases to trimming and J lost 3 bases, with 9 bases between them. The CDR3 spans 14 residues. CDR3 DNA: TGTGCCAGCAGCTTAGCAAAAGGAGGCTACGAGCAGTACTTC. Residues: CASSLAKGGYEQYF.

A single count supports this clone. The rearrangement joins TRBV5-4 to TRBJ2-6; D not certain. CDR1 is SGHNT and CDR2 is YYREEE in the germline V gene (reference sequence). The CDR3 totals 15 residues. The V gene lost 4 bases and the J gene lost 0 bases, with 8 bases spanning the gap. CDR3 loop: CASSLGHSGANVLTF. In DNA, the CDR3 is TGTGCCAGCAGCCTTGGCCACTCTGGGGCCAACGTCCTGACTTTC.

V gene TRBV10-1 combines with J gene TRBJ1-4, with TRBD1 matching over 8 bases. Germline trimming cut 5 bases from V and 0 bases from J; bases unmatched to any gene: 8. CDR1 and CDR2 (germline): WNHNN, SYGVQD (reference sequence). The CDR3 is made up of 17 amino acids. The CDR3 DNA is TGCGCCAGCAGTAAGCCGACAGGGGCCGCAACTAATGAAAAACTGTTTTTT. It encodes CASSKPTGAATNEKLFF.

The chain recombines TRBV4-3 with TRBJ2-4, with D possibly TRBD2 on 7 matching bases. CDR3 length: 16 residues. Trimming took off 0 bases at V and 8 bases at J, with 17 bases between the two ends. Germline lookup yields CDR1 LGHNA and CDR2 YSLEER. The CDR3: CASSQDPGGGKDIQYF. The CDR3 DNA reads TGCGCCAGCAGCCAAGACCCTGGGGGGGGCAAGGACATTCAGTACTTC.

The J gene is TRBJ1-2, the V gene TRBV30, with 9 bases matching TRBD1. Germline-derived CDR1 and CDR2 are GTSNPN and SVGIG (reference sequence). V was pared by 2 bases and J by 8 bases, with 3 bases of the junction left unmatched. This CDR3 spans 12 amino acids. Here the CDR3 reads CAWSTTGGGYTF. The DNA for the CDR3 is TGTGCCTGGAGTACGACAGGGGGAGGCTACACCTTC.

CDR3 nucleotides: TGTGCCAGCATCCAGGACAGGGGGCGATACGAGCAGTACTTC. Protein product: CASIQDRGRYEQYF. This chain connects TRBV28 to TRBJ2-7; 11 bases align to TRBD1. Germline CDR1 and CDR2: MDHEN and SYDVKM. The trim removed 7 bases at V and 4 bases at J, leaving 6 bases unmatched. The CDR3 totals 14 residues.

V usage is TRBV6-6 and J usage is TRBJ2-7; TRBD1 is a possible D gene (5 bases). The length of the CDR3 is 13 residues. CDR1 MNHNY and CDR2 SVGAGI come from the germline V gene (reference sequence). The V end was cut by 2 bases, the J end by 3 bases, with 8 bases between. The CDR3, as DNA: TGTGCCAGCAGTTACGCGACAGACTACGAGCAGTACTTC. It is translated as CASSYATDYEQYF.

V usage is TRBV29-1 and J usage is TRBJ2-1; D remains ambiguous. Trimming took off 3 bases at V and 0 bases at J, with 9 bases between the two ends. In germline, CDR1 is SQVTM, CDR2 ANQGSEA. CDR3 length equals 14 residues. DNA of the CDR3: TGCAGCGTTGACGTGGAGAGCTCCTACAATGAGCAGTTCTTC. Its translation is CSVDVESSYNEQFF.

This clone showed up just a few times. The rearrangement joins TRBV7-2 to TRBJ2-7; no clear D. V was clipped by 6 bases and J by 0 bases, with 12 bases between them. The CDR3 has 14 residues. In germline, CDR1 is SGHTA, CDR2 FQGNSA. CDR3 DNA sequence: TGTGCCAGCAGATTTGCGGCAAGCTCCTACGAGCAGTACTTC. Translating it yields CASRFAASSYEQYF.

CDR3 in DNA: TGTGCCAGCTCCCGCTCCCGCGACAGTGGCGCTTTCTTT. Its protein is CASSRSRDSGAFF. The chain couples TRBV18 to TRBJ1-1, with D possibly matching TRBD1 (5 bases). The CDR3 extends over 13 amino acids. V gave up 6 bases and J gave up 11 bases, with 19 bases separating them. Germline-derived CDR1 and CDR2 are KGHSH and LQKENI.

The chain is built from TRBV27 and TRBJ2-1, with 9 positions matching TRBD1. Germline loops: CDR1 MNHEY, CDR2 SMNVEV (reference sequence). The CDR3 extends over 14 amino acids. The V segment lost 3 bases and the J segment 4 bases; nucleotides outside the gene matches: 1. CDR3 sequence (DNA): TGTGCCAGCAGTTTCGACAGGGGGTACAATGAGCAGTTCTTC. Amino acids: CASSFDRGYNEQFF.

The J gene is TRBJ1-5, the V gene TRBV28; D not certain. Germline assignment: CDR1 MDHEN and CDR2 SYDVKM. This CDR3 is 14 amino acids long. Trimming removed 7 bases from V and 2 bases from J, with 12 bases in between. CDR3 DNA sequence: TGTGCCAGCACCTTGGGTGGGCGCAATCAGCCCCAGCATTTT. This codes for CASTLGGRNQPQHF.

The chain employs TRBV5-1 and TRBJ1-1, with a possible D match to TRBD1 (6 bases). Germline V gene sequence: CDR1 SGHRS, CDR2 YFSETQ. This CDR3 has 14 residues. V dropped 0 bases and J dropped 0 bases, with 6 bases sitting between them. The CDR3 is CASSLDRVNTEAFF. The DNA of the CDR3 is TGCGCCAGCAGCTTGGACAGGGTGAACACTGAAGCTTTCTTT.

In this sample, this clone turned up a few times. The chain uses TRBV4-2 and TRBJ1-2; 10 bases line up with TRBD1. CDR1 and CDR2 from the germline V gene are LGHNA and YNFKEQ. The length of the CDR3 is 16 residues. Losses at the gene ends were 1 base for V and 8 bases for J; bases not matched to a gene: 10. Here the CDR3 DNA reads TGTGCCAGCAGCCAAGCGTCGGACAGGGGGATATGGGGCTACACCTTC. Translating it yields CASSQASDRGIWGYTF.

The J gene is TRBJ2-3, the V gene TRBV13; 9 bases match TRBD1. CDR1 and CDR2 from the germline V gene are PRHDT and FYEKMQ (reference sequence). The ends lost 6 bases at V and 1 base at J; junction bases unmatched: 2. The CDR3 has 14 residues. The CDR3 loop is CASRWTGGTDTQYF. In DNA, the CDR3 is TGTGCCAGCAGGTGGACAGGGGGCACAGATACGCAGTATTTT. The complete variable domain, with remaining parts taken from reference TRBV13 and TRBJ2-3, reads AAGVIQSPRHLIKEKRETATLKCYPIPRHDTVYWYQQGPGQDPQFLISFYEKMQSDKGSIPDRFSAQQFSDYHSELNMSSLELGDSALYFCASRWTGGTDTQYFGPGTRLTVL.

This chain joins TRBV7-2 and TRBJ1-5; D is possibly TRBD1 (6 bases). Germline V gene sequence: CDR1 SGHTA, CDR2 FQGNSA. The V end lost 6 bases, the J end lost 5 bases, and 8 bases lay between the germline ends. The CDR3 contains 12 residues. The DNA for the CDR3 is TGTGCCAGCAGTTCAGGGGATCAGCCCCAGCATTTT. This translates into CASSSGDQPQHF.

The V and J genes are TRBV30 and TRBJ2-3, with TRBD2 matching over 12 bases. Germline trimming cut 0 bases from V and 5 bases from J; bases unmatched to any gene: 21. The germline V gene has CDR1 GTSNPN and CDR2 SVGIG (reference sequence). The CDR3 extends over 21 amino acids. DNA of the CDR3: TGTGCCTGGAGTGTTCGACTAGCGGGAGTATTCCCGGGAGTTGGAGGAGATACGCAGTATTTT. Its translation is CAWSVRLAGVFPGVGGDTQYF.

The chain employs TRBV6-6 and TRBJ2-2; tentatively, D is TRBD2 (5 bases). The V end lost 5 bases, the J end lost 3 bases, and 7 bases lay between the germline ends. The CDR3 has 13 amino acids. The germline V gene has CDR1 MNHNY and CDR2 SVGAGI (reference sequence). The CDR3 region is CASSARDTGELFF. The CDR3 nucleotides are TGTGCCAGCAGTGCGAGGGACACCGGGGAGCTGTTTTTT.

The chain recombines TRBV6-5 with TRBJ1-2; D is uncertain. CDR3 size: 13 residues. The ends were cut back, 0 bases at V and 5 bases at J, with 7 bases in the middle. Germline-derived CDR1 and CDR2 are MNHEY and SVGAGI. The CDR3 coding sequence is TGTGCCAGCAGTTACTCGTTCAGATATGGCTACACCTTC. Its protein is CASSYSFRYGYTF.

V gene TRBV5-1 combines with J gene TRBJ2-7; 7 nucleotides align to TRBD1. Germline loops: CDR1 SGHRS, CDR2 YFSETQ. The CDR3 runs to 14 residues. Trimming removed 4 bases from V and 2 bases from J; junction bases left unmatched: 6. The CDR3 DNA reads as TGCGCCAGCAGCATTGCGCAGGGGGCCTACGAGCAGTACTTC. As protein: CASSIAQGAYEQYF.

The rearrangement uses TRBV5-6 and TRBJ2-5, with a tentative D call TRBD2 (6 bases). Germline V gives CDR1 SGHDT, CDR2 YYEEEE. CDR3 size: 11 residues. V lost 0 bases, J lost 11 bases, and 8 bases lay in between. The CDR3 nucleotides are TGTGCCAGCAGCTTGGGGGGGGAGCAGTACTTC. This translates into CASSLGGEQYF.

CDR3 in amino acids: CASSLGSGTDTQYF. The CDR3 coding sequence is TGCGCCAGCAGCTTGGGGTCAGGCACAGATACGCAGTATTTT. This chain connects TRBV5-1 to TRBJ2-3; no clear D gene. Trimming removed 0 bases at V and 1 base at J, with 6 bases between. This CDR3 has 14 amino acids. Germline lookup yields CDR1 SGHRS and CDR2 YFSETQ.

This sequence joins TRBV2 and TRBJ1-5; TRBD1 agrees at 7 bases. Per the germline V gene, CDR1 is SNHLY and CDR2 is FYNNEI. Unmatched junction bases numbered 10, after V lost 6 bases and J lost 5 bases. The CDR3 runs to 15 residues. The CDR3 here is CASSLYRGVHQPQHF. The CDR3 coding sequence is TGTGCCAGCAGCCTTTACAGGGGAGTGCATCAGCCCCAGCATTTT.

V gene TRBV18 combines with J gene TRBJ1-5, with TRBD1 identical over 9 bases. CDR1 and CDR2 from the germline V gene are KGHSH and LQKENI. With V trimmed by 3 bases and J by 7 bases, 10 bases remained unmatched. The CDR3 runs to 16 residues. CDR3 amino acids: CASSPLGQGSTQPQHF. The CDR3 nucleotides are TGTGCCAGCTCACCCTTGGGACAGGGTTCCACACAGCCCCAGCATTTT.

This clone was observed a handful of times. The chain employs TRBV30 and TRBJ1-2; the match to TRBD1 covers 8 bases. V trimming: 8 bases; J trimming: 3 bases; junction bases outside the gene matches: 11. This CDR3 has 14 residues. CDR1 GTSNPN and CDR2 SVGIG come from the germline V gene (reference sequence). CDR3 in DNA: TGTGCCGGGCGATTAGGGACAGGTCACTATGGCTACACCTTC. This codes for CAGRLGTGHYGYTF.

This clone was seen a few times. V and J are TRBV27 and TRBJ2-7; 7 bases fit TRBD1. CDR3 length: 15 amino acids. CDR1 is MNHEY and CDR2 is SMNVEV in the germline V gene (reference sequence). The J segment lost 0 bases and the V segment lost 6 bases, leaving 8 bases of the junction unmatched. The CDR3 loop is CASRESGGRSYEQYF. The CDR3 coding sequence is TGTGCCAGCAGAGAGTCAGGGGGTCGCTCCTACGAGCAGTACTTC.

This clone was seen more than once but under ten times. The chain carries TRBV5-1 and TRBJ2-1; TRBD1 agrees at 11 bases. Germline assignment: CDR1 SGHRS and CDR2 YFSETQ. V was pared by 5 bases and J by 4 bases, with 5 bases of the junction left unmatched. This CDR3 contains 15 residues. The CDR3 spells CASRQGQGVYNEQFF. The CDR3, as DNA: TGCGCCAGCAGGCAGGGACAGGGGGTTTACAATGAGCAGTTCTTC.

The chain couples TRBV5-8 to TRBJ2-7; the match to TRBD1 covers 7 bases. The germline CDR1 and CDR2 sequences are SGHTS and YDEGEE. The CDR3 is made up of 15 amino acids. The J segment lost 0 bases and the V segment lost 4 bases, leaving 7 bases of the junction unmatched. The CDR3 nucleotides are TGTGCCAGCAGCCTTACAGGGGCCCCCTCCTACGAGCAGTACTTC. Residues: CASSLTGAPSYEQYF.